The 9 T cell receptor beta chains given below trace back to one sample, sequenced in a study of blood T cell repertoires in COVID-19. The data were produced by immunoSEQ multiplex PCR, yet TCRdb's version contains in-frame clones alone and is incomplete. This sample has around 170,000 clones, with roughly 87% found just once. Material: peripheral blood. All receptors derive from a woman in her 70s with COVID-19, enrolled during active disease.

This chain uses TRBV5-4 with TRBJ2-5; weak D call: TRBD2 (5 bases). Germline CDR1 SGHNT, CDR2 YYREEE (reference sequence). The CDR3 sequence is 14 residues long. V was trimmed by 4 bases and J by 0 bases, leaving 10 bases between them. The CDR3 nucleotides are TGTGCCAGCAGCAGCGGAGAGAACCAAGAGACCCAGTACTTC. Translation gives CASSSGENQETQYF.

V is TRBV6-2 or TRBV6-3 and J is TRBJ1-1; 7 bases agree with TRBD1. Germline CDR1 MNHEY, CDR2 SVGEGT. Trimming took 4 bases from V and 0 from J; bases not matched to a gene: 17. The CDR3 contains 19 residues. The CDR3 DNA reads as TGTGCCAGCAGTTTTCTCGCTTACAGGGGCCCCCATTTGAACACTGAAGCTTTCTTT. Encoded protein: CASSFLAYRGPHLNTEAFF.

V gene TRBV24-1 combines with J gene TRBJ2-7; 8 nucleotides line up with TRBD1. This CDR3 is 14 amino acids long. CDR1 KGHDR and CDR2 SFDVKD come from the germline V gene. After removal of 6 bases from V and 4 bases from J, the junction contained 7 bases not matched to a gene. CDR3 bases: TGTGCCACCAGTCTGCAGGGGGCGATTTACGAGCAGTACTTC. This gives the protein CATSLQGAIYEQYF.

The chain joins TRBV6-5 to TRBJ1-5, with 8 positions matching TRBD1. The CDR3 totals 15 residues. CDR1 is MNHEY and CDR2 is SVGAGI in the germline V gene. J lost 7 bases, V lost 8 bases, and 13 bases had no gene match. The CDR3 DNA reads TGTGCCAGCCGTCCGAGGACAGGGACCGGCCAGCCCCAGCATTTT. Its translation is CASRPRTGTGQPQHF.

The chain employs TRBV10-3 and TRBJ2-1; 11 nucleotides match TRBD2. Germline values: CDR1 ENHRY, CDR2 SYGVKD. The CDR3 contains 15 residues. V dropped 6 bases and J dropped 6; count of bases not matched to a gene: 7. The CDR3 DNA follows: TGTGCCATCAGGGAAGGACTAGCGGGCTCCAATGAGCAGTTCTTC. Protein: CAIREGLAGSNEQFF.

This chain links TRBV7-6 with TRBJ2-1; D is uncertain. From germline, CDR1 is SGHVS and CDR2 FNYEAQ. Trimming stripped 1 base from V and 14 bases from J, with 15 bases between. The CDR3 has 13 amino acids. The CDR3 region has the DNA TGTGCCAGCAGCTTAGACCACTCATCTCCGGAGTTCTTC. This encodes CASSLDHSSPEFF.

This clone has only one observation. This chain links TRBV5-1 with TRBJ2-1, with TRBD2 matching 9 bases. The CDR3 has 20 amino acids. With V trimmed by 0 bases and J by 1 base, 14 bases remained unmatched. Per germline, CDR1 SGHRS and CDR2 YFSETQ. This CDR3 reads CASSLEGGSGGRESYNEQFF. The CDR3 nucleotides are TGCGCCAGCAGCTTGGAAGGTGGAAGTGGCGGGAGGGAATCCTACAATGAGCAGTTCTTC.

The chain is built from TRBV10-3 and TRBJ2-2; 11 positions match TRBD2. V lost 5 bases to trimming and J lost 8 bases; unmatched junction nucleotides: 7. The CDR3 runs 15 residues. Germline V gene sequence: CDR1 ENHRY, CDR2 SYGVKD. CDR3 DNA: TGTGCCATCAGTCCAACTAGCGGGAGCAAGGGGGAGCTGTTTTTT. Translation: CAISPTSGSKGELFF.

The sample holds a few counts of this clone. The rearrangement uses TRBV5-1 and TRBJ2-7, with TRBD1 matching over 7 bases. Germline CDR1 and CDR2: SGHRS and YFSETQ. J was trimmed by 5 bases and V by 4 bases; bases with no gene match: 12. The CDR3 sequence is 15 residues long. The CDR3 spells CASSGTDRVGNEQYF. For the CDR3, the DNA is TGCGCCAGCAGCGGCACCGACAGGGTCGGGAACGAGCAGTACTTC.